Detailed here is one TCR beta chain. Its antigen is unidentified. At sampling all donors were nominally healthy, likely with unrecorded immune exposures. Amplification used 60 Vbeta primers and 13 Jbeta primers. TCRdb's table, derived via immunoSEQ multiplex PCR, lists solely in-frame clones and lacks some. The sample holds more than 80,000 clones, around 80% seen once. The length of the CDR3 is 14 residues. Germline assignment: CDR1 SEHNR and CDR2 FQNEAQ (reference sequence). V gave up 5 bases and J gave up 11 bases, with 21 bases separating them. This sample stems from a study of cytomegalovirus exposure and HLA in healthy donors. Findings and limits, study-wide: Most TCR sequences were seen very rarely across donors, but some public TCRs occurred in many. At a 0.05 false discovery rate, a later analysis found some 18,000 TCR beta sequences to be associated with HLA alleles. Reportedly, diagnosis of cytomegalovirus status by the classifier showed high specificity and sensitivity.

This TCR was recovered from a man between 60 and 70 years old in good health and CMV-seronegative. The chain couples TRBV7-9 to TRBJ1-1; D gene unclear. Material: PBMCs. CDR3: CASSLRTFLGGAFF. DNA of the CDR3: TGTGCCAGCAGCCTTCGGACCTTTCTCGGAGGGGCTTTCTTT. The full variable domain, completed using reference TRBV7-9 and TRBJ1-1, is DTGVSQNPRHKITKRGQNVTFRCDPISEHNRLYWYRQTLGQGPEFLTYFQNEAQLEKSRLLSDRFSAERPKGSFSTLEIQRTEQGDSAMYLCASSLRTFLGGAFFGQGTRLTVV.